The subject of this entry is one T cell receptor beta chain. The antigen remains undetermined. Stated time point: week 23, last vaccination. Every vaccination contained 300 ug of the mutant IDH1 20-mer peptide and was paired with topical imiquimod. The data were taken from a study of a mutant IDH1 vaccine in newly diagnosed glioma. Study background: Treated patients had a mean age of roughly 44 years and a sex split that was around 60% male and about 40% female. Whole-study results and caveats: Most patients, 85% to 95%, showed vaccine-induced immune responses.

TCRdb keeps only in-frame clones here, not all; method: immunoSEQ multiplex PCR. The sample includes roughly 60,000 clones, approximately 81% of them seen just once. Germline V gene data show CDR1 as MDHEN and CDR2 as SYDVKM. The CDR3 runs to 17 residues. V was shortened by 4 bases and J by 0 bases, with 18 bases between the two germline ends. The source is a man in his thirties or forties with glioma. The chain combines TRBV28 with TRBJ1-2, with TRBD1 as a possible D gene (6 bases). The source material was PBMCs, sampled from a glioma patient whose treatment included an IDH1 peptide vaccine. The CDR3 DNA is TGTGCCAGCAGTTCCCAGGGGCACACCTACTCTAACTATGGCTACACCTTC. Residues: CASSSQGHTYSNYGYTF.